This T cell receptor beta chain was sequenced in a study of T cell responses to AZD1222 COVID-19 vaccine. Sequencing was performed with immunoSEQ multiplex PCR; in TCRdb, only in-frame clones are kept and a portion is missing. The sample includes some 150,000 clones, over 75% of them seen just once. The receptor was isolated from an adult in good health. The sample was peripheral blood, taken on day 0 of AZD1222 vaccination.

CDR3 region: CASSQETVNTEAFF. CDR3 nucleotide sequence: TGTGCCAGCAGCCAAGAGACAGTGAACACTGAAGCTTTCTTT. The chain carries TRBV14 and TRBJ1-1, with TRBD1 as a possible D gene (5 bases). V was cut by 0 bases and J by 0 bases, with 5 bases left in between. The CDR3 is 14 residues long. Germline CDR1 SGHDN, CDR2 FVKESK.